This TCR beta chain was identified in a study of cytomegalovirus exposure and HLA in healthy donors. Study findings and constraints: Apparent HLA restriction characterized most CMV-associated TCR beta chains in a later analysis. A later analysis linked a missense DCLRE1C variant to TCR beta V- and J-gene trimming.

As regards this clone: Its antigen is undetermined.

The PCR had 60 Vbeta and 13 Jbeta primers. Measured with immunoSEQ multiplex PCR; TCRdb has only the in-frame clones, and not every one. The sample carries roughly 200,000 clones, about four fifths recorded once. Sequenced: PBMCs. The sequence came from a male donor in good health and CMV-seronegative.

The DNA for the CDR3 is TGTGCCACCAGCGGTGGTTCTAGCCTAAAAGAGACCCAGTACTTC. As protein: CATSGGSSLKETQYF. The chain is built from TRBV15 and TRBJ2-5; D is possibly TRBD2 (5 bases). CDR1 is LNHNV, CDR2 YYDKDF, per germline (reference sequence). With 5 bases removed from V and 3 bases from J, the gap between germline ends came to 16 bases. CDR3 length: 15 residues.